This T cell receptor beta chain originates from a study of Graves' ophthalmopathy and Graves' hyperthyroidism. Trimming cost V 10 bases and J 2 bases; bases outside gene matches: 16. CDR3 length: 17 amino acids. From germline, CDR1 is ENHRY and CDR2 SYGVKD. As regards this clonotype: What it binds is unknown.

CDR3 regions of TCR beta were amplified from RNA transcripts. First-round RT-PCR employed HTBI primers, with a second-round multiplex PCR after it. TCRdb re-analysed the multiplex PCR reads in MiXCR, keeping a single row per CDR3 protein. The table lists approximately 15,000 distinct CDR3 sequences, about 46% of them singletons. Whole-study findings and limits: Blood shared most expanded thyroid clonotypes above 0.001 frequency.

This receptor was obtained from a middle-aged woman with stable Graves' hyperthyroidism. Specimen: peripheral blood. The chain combines TRBV10-3 with TRBJ1-3; 8 nucleotides agree with TRBD1. In DNA, the CDR3 is TGTGCCAGCGTGAGCAGGGGGCGGTTAAGTGCTGGAAACACCATATATTTT. As protein: CASVSRGRLSAGNTIYF.